Measured by frequency, the clone carrying this T cell receptor beta chain is medium-sized. Its antigen is currently unknown. This entry comes from a study of T cell clusters in autoimmune cytopenias. Study-wide results and caveats: No cluster-lack signature appeared between secondary cytopenia and chronic lymphocytic leukemia patients, apparently due to lymphoma masking. Active autoimmune hepatitis patients had roughly 3-fold fewer exclusive TRB clusters than healthy donors. Physiological T cell clusters of healthy donors were apparently absent in primary autoimmune cytopenia patients. The T cell clusters came from computational analysis alone and lack functional validation.

Some 40,000 genome equivalents of blood DNA were amplified for TRB. The germline V gene encodes CDR1 LNHDA and CDR2 SQIVND (reference sequence). There are 16 residues in the CDR3. Multiplex touch-down PCR amplified TRB using TRB-A and TRB-B pools in one tube. From its re-call of the multiplex PCR reads, TCRdb lists each CDR3 protein once, without DNA. The sample data list roughly 4,800 distinct CDR3 sequences. This sequence was found in a human donor with an autoimmune cytopenia or autoimmune hepatitis (not recorded which). The genes are TRBV19 and TRBJ2-1; TCRdb indicates TRBD1, and absent DNA this call remains unverified. The sample comprised peripheral blood. CDR3 protein: CASSIETDAPGGEQFF.